Listed below are T cell receptor beta chains from one sample, sequenced in a study of blood T cell repertoires in COVID-19. Sequencing used immunoSEQ multiplex PCR; TCRdb keeps in-frame clones, though not all of them. Of 100,000 to 150,000 clones listed, roughly 82% are singletons. Material: peripheral blood. The receptor set was obtained from a human donor in a cohort sampled during active COVID-19. The CDR3 runs from the conserved cysteine through the conserved F or W. The order of the fields is V gene, J gene, clone size, D gene, CDR3 DNA, CDR3 protein. The D gene is left open where the match is weak. Some rows mark clone size as missing; the rest say once, few, many or name a class of expanded clone.

>TRBV7-2|TRBJ2-7|.|.
TGTGCCAGCAGCTTAAAAGGGGCGGGGTACGAGCAGTACTTC
CASSLKGAGYEQYF
>TRBV3-1/TRBV3-2|TRBJ1-5|.|.
TGTGCCAGCAGCCAAGATCCGACCTCACGGGGGCCCCAGCATTTT
CASSQDPTSRGPQHF
>TRBV5-1|TRBJ2-3|.|TRBD1
TGCGCCAGCAGCGGGACCCTGACAGGGGTTGGGACAGATACGCAGTATTTT
CASSGTLTGVGTDTQYF
>TRBV19|TRBJ2-7|.|.
TGTGCCAGTAGTATCCCTTACGAGCAGTACTTC
CASSIPYEQYF
>TRBV28|TRBJ1-4|once|TRBD1
TGTGCCAGCAGTCAGGACAGGGGAGCAACTAATGAAAAACTGTTTTTT
CASSQDRGATNEKLFF
>TRBV28|TRBJ1-1|.|.
TGTGCCATCTTAAATAGGGGTCTGAACACTGAAGCTTTCTTT
CAILNRGLNTEAFF
>TRBV5-1|TRBJ1-4|.|.
TGCGCCAGCAGCTTCGGGTCCGCGGAGGATGAAAAACTGTTTTTT
CASSFGSAEDEKLFF
>TRBV28|TRBJ1-2|.|TRBD1
TGTGCCAGCAGAACTGGGACAGGGAGGGATTGGGGCTACACCTTC
CASRTGTGRDWGYTF
>TRBV7-9|TRBJ1-6|.|TRBD1
TGTGCCAGCAGCTTAACAGGGGAAACGGCCCTCCACTTT
CASSLTGETALHF
>TRBV7-6|TRBJ2-1|once|.
TGTGCCAGCAGCCCAACCCCTCTTAGCCCGGCAACCTCCTACAATGAGCAGTTCTTC
CASSPTPLSPATSYNEQFF
>TRBV18|TRBJ2-7|.|TRBD2
TGTGCCAGCTCACCAACTCCGGGACTAGCGTTCGACGAGCAGTACTTC
CASSPTPGLAFDEQYF
>TRBV19|TRBJ1-4|.|.
TGTGCCAGTTCGCGGGGTTCAACTAATGAAAAACTGTTTTTT
CASSRGSTNEKLFF
>TRBV27|TRBJ2-2|.|.
TGTGCCAGCAGTTTTTCGTCCACCGGGGAGCTGTTTTTT
CASSFSSTGELFF
>TRBV28|TRBJ1-2|.|TRBD1
TGTGCCAGCAGCCCTGGGGACAGGGGCTATGGCTACACCTTC
CASSPGDRGYGYTF
>TRBV18|TRBJ2-1|.|TRBD2
TGTGCCAGCTCACCGATGACTAGCGGGAGATCTATTGAGCAGTTCTTC
CASSPMTSGRSIEQFF
>TRBV28|TRBJ1-2|.|.
TGTGCCAGCAGTCTCAGGGATGGCTACACCTTC
CASSLRDGYTF
>TRBV7-2|TRBJ1-1|.|TRBD1
TGTGCCAGCAGGTCAGGGGGCGGAAGCACTGAAGCTTTCTTT
CASRSGGGSTEAFF
>TRBV28|TRBJ2-7|.|TRBD1
TGTGCCAGCAGTTTAGGGACAGCTGACGAGCAGTACTTC
CASSLGTADEQYF
>TRBV19|TRBJ2-1|.|.
TGTGCCAGTAGCCTAGCGACGAGCTCCTACAATGAGCAGTTCTTC
CASSLATSSYNEQFF
>TRBV30|TRBJ1-2|.|TRBD1
TGTGCCTGGAGGGGGGACAGGAACTATGGCTACACCTTC
CAWRGDRNYGYTF
>TRBV28|TRBJ2-7|.|TRBD2
TGTGCCAGCAGTGACTGGACTAGCGGGAGCTCCTACGAGCAGTACTTC
CASSDWTSGSSYEQYF
>TRBV24-1|TRBJ2-5|.|.
TGTGCCACCAGTGACTACGGGACTGTTGAGACCCAGTACTTC
CATSDYGTVETQYF
>TRBV7-2|TRBJ2-5|.|TRBD2
TGTGCCAGCAGCTTAGCGGGGACTAGCGGGCGGAGATACATCGCTGAAGAGACCCAGTACTTC
CASSLAGTSGRRYIAEETQYF
>TRBV19|TRBJ1-4|.|.
TGTGCCAGTAGTCTGGACAAGGCAACTAATGAAAAACTGTTTTTT
CASSLDKATNEKLFF
>TRBV5-1|TRBJ2-7|.|TRBD2
TGCGCCAGCAGCTTGCTAGCGGGAGAATACGAGCAGTACTTC
CASSLLAGEYEQYF
>TRBV18|TRBJ2-1|.|TRBD2
TGTGCCAGCTCACCACCGACAGCGGGAGGCCCGGAGGTCAATGAGCAGTTCTTC
CASSPPTAGGPEVNEQFF
>TRBV3-1/TRBV3-2|TRBJ2-3|once|TRBD2
TGTGCCACCAGACTTAGCGGGAGTGCAGATACGCAGTATTTT
CATRLSGSADTQYF
>TRBV5-4|TRBJ1-1|many|TRBD1
TGTGCCAGCAGCCGGGACAGGCTCTCAGCTTTCTTT
CASSRDRLSAFF
>TRBV11-2|TRBJ2-7|.|TRBD1
TGTGCCAGCAGCTGGAACACCGGGACAGGGGGTATCTACGAGCAGTACTTC
CASSWNTGTGGIYEQYF
>TRBV18|TRBJ2-3|once|TRBD1
TGTGCCAGCTCAGGCCCGGGGACAGGGGTGTTCCCAGATACGCAGTATTTT
CASSGPGTGVFPDTQYF
>TRBV4-1|TRBJ2-3|.|TRBD2
TGCGCCAGCAGCCAAGAACGGCCGGGACTAGCGGGTACAGATACGCAGTATTTT
CASSQERPGLAGTDTQYF
>TRBV27|TRBJ1-2|.|.
TGTGCCAGCAGTGTAAAGACAGGTGATGGCTACACCTTC
CASSVKTGDGYTF
>TRBV4-3|TRBJ2-6|.|TRBD1
TGCGCCAGCAGCCAAGGGACAGGGACCGGGGCCAACGTCCTGACTTTC
CASSQGTGTGANVLTF
>TRBV7-2|TRBJ2-1|.|.
TGTGCCAGCAGCTTACAGCGCAATGAGCAGTTCTTC
CASSLQRNEQFF
>TRBV28|TRBJ1-5|.|TRBD1
TGTGCCAGCAATACGGACAGGGGCAATCAGCCCCAGCATTTT
CASNTDRGNQPQHF
>TRBV5-1|TRBJ2-5|.|.
TGCGCCAGCAGCCTCCAAGAGACCCAGTACTTC
CASSLQETQYF
>TRBV6-1|TRBJ1-2|.|TRBD1
TGTGCCAGCAGTGAAGGGGGACAGGGGGCCCGAGGCTACACCTTC
CASSEGGQGARGYTF
>TRBV7-9|TRBJ1-5|few|.
TGTGCCAGCAGCGACCAAGGGGCTCAGCCCCAGCATTTT
CASSDQGAQPQHF
>TRBV10-2|TRBJ2-1|.|.
TGCGCCAGCAGTGGGATTGCGGGGACGCAAACGTACAATGAGCAGTTCTTC
CASSGIAGTQTYNEQFF
>TRBV11-3|TRBJ2-1|.|.
TGTGCCAGCAGCTTAGACTCTATGGAGAATGAGCAGTTCTTC
CASSLDSMENEQFF
>TRBV28|TRBJ1-2|.|TRBD1
TGTGCCAGCAGGGGACAGGGAGGGTTCGATGGCTACACCTTC
CASRGQGGFDGYTF
>TRBV9|TRBJ1-6|.|.
TGTGCCAGCAGCGTAAGCAGGGGATCTTCACCCCTCCACTTT
CASSVSRGSSPLHF